These T cell receptor beta chains were read from a single sample in a study of early T cells in non-severe SARS-CoV-2 infection. TCRdb re-analysed the 5' RACE reads in MiXCR, keeping a single row per CDR3 protein. The data hold 30,000 to 45,000 distinct CDR3 sequences, with 3% to 4.5% observed a single time. Source material: whole blood. These receptors were taken from an adult who was a healthcare worker with PCR-confirmed SARS-CoV-2 infection or an uninfected control (not recorded which). Each CDR3 is given with its conserved first and last residue. The D gene is left open where the match is weak. Clone size is given for some rows only: seen once, a few or many times, or a class if the clone is expanded.

J gene	clone size	V gene	D gene	CDR3 DNA	CDR3 protein
TRBJ2-1	few	TRBV25-1	TRBD2	TGTGCCAGCAGTCCCCAAGGGAGCGGGGGATTAGATGAGCAGTTCTTC	CASSPQGSGGLDEQFF
TRBJ2-3	many	TRBV5-5	-	TGTGCCAGCAGCTTGGAGCGGACAGGGAGGGCAGATACGCAGTATTTT	CASSLERTGRADTQYF
TRBJ2-5	many	TRBV6-1	TRBD1	TGTGCCAGCAGTAGACAGGGGGTGGTTCTGGAGACCCAGTACTTC	CASSRQGVVLETQYF
TRBJ2-6	many	TRBV27	-	TGTGCCAGCAGTTCCGCTGGGGAAAGTGGGGCCAACGTCCTGACTTTC	CASSSAGESGANVLTF
TRBJ1-4	many	TRBV10-3	-	TGTGCCATCAGTGATGGGCAGGGGATTGAAAAACTGTTTTTT	CAISDGQGIEKLFF
TRBJ2-3	many	TRBV6-4	TRBD2	TGTGCCAGCAGTGAACTAGCGGGAGAGGGAGATACGCAGTATTTT	CASSELAGEGDTQYF
TRBJ2-4	many	TRBV28	-	TGTGCCAGCACTGATGCCGGGGGCAACCTCCCCGAACAAGCCCGTATAGCCAAAAACATTCAGTACTTC	CASTDAGGNLPEQARIAKNIQYF
TRBJ2-5	-	TRBV18	-	TGTGCCAGCTCACCCGAGACAGGACAAGAGACCCAGTACTTC	CASSPETGQETQYF
TRBJ2-7	few	TRBV4-3	TRBD1	TGCGCCAGCAGCCCCTCGACAGGGGGCGGTTACGAGCAGTACTTC	CASSPSTGGGYEQYF
TRBJ2-4	many	TRBV28	-	TGTGCCAGCAGTAGCTATACCGGGGAGGACTTCATTCAGTACTTC	CASSSYTGEDFIQYF
TRBJ2-3	many	TRBV5-5	-	TGTGCCAGCAGCTTTTCTGGCGGCTTAACAGATACGCAGTATTTT	CASSFSGGLTDTQYF
TRBJ2-2	many	TRBV29-1	-	TGCAGCGTTGTCGGTCCCTCGAACACCGGGGAGCTGTTTTTT	CSVVGPSNTGELFF
TRBJ2-1	many	TRBV20-1	-	TGCAGTGCCACCCGGACCGTGGGCGGTAATGAGCAGTTCTTC	CSATRTVGGNEQFF
TRBJ2-3	many	TRBV18	TRBD1	TGTGCCAGCTCACCTTTGGGACAGCCGTCAGATACGCAGTATTTT	CASSPLGQPSDTQYF
TRBJ1-2	many	TRBV6-2/TRBV6-3	-	TGTGCCAGCAGTTACAAGACCCATGGCTACACCTTC	CASSYKTHGYTF
TRBJ2-7	many	TRBV20-1	TRBD2	TGCAGTGCTAGAGCCTTGGGGGGAGGGATCTCCTACGAGCAGTACTTC	CSARALGGGISYEQYF
TRBJ2-5	many	TRBV11-3	TRBD1	TGTGCCTCTGCCTTAGAGCAGGGGGTTAGTGAGACCCAGTACTTC	CASALEQGVSETQYF
TRBJ1-2	many	TRBV10-3	TRBD1	TGTGCCATCGGAACAGGGGGCTATGGCTACACCTTC	CAIGTGGYGYTF
TRBJ2-1	-	TRBV18	TRBD2	TGTGCCAGCTCACCTATAGTGGGGACTAGCGGCCGGGATGAGCAGTTCTTC	CASSPIVGTSGRDEQFF
TRBJ2-1	many	TRBV7-2	TRBD2	TGTGCCAGCAGCTCAACAGCGGGAACCTACAATGAGCAGTTCTTC	CASSSTAGTYNEQFF
TRBJ2-4	many	TRBV28	TRBD2	TGTGCCAGCAGTGGGGGAGGGCGAAACGTAGACATTCAGTACTTC	CASSGGGRNVDIQYF
TRBJ2-1	few	TRBV4-3	-	TGCGCCAGCAGCCCCCGGGACCTAAACAATGAGCAGTTCTTC	CASSPRDLNNEQFF
TRBJ2-1	many	TRBV28	-	TGTGCCAGCAGTTCACCCCAGGGAAATGAGCAGTTCTTC	CASSSPQGNEQFF
TRBJ2-3	many	TRBV28	-	TGTGCCAGCAGTACCGCGGGGGCCCAAGGCACAGATACGCAGTATTTT	CASSTAGAQGTDTQYF
TRBJ2-1	many	TRBV10-3	TRBD1	TGTGCCATCAGTGATGTGGGGACAGGTAGGGGGACCCTCAACCGCAATGAGCAGTTCTTC	CAISDVGTGRGTLNRNEQFF
TRBJ1-6	many	TRBV6-2/TRBV6-3	-	TGTGCCAGCAACAAAGGACTAAACTCACCCCTCCACTTT	CASNKGLNSPLHF
TRBJ2-3	many	TRBV12-3/TRBV12-4	TRBD2	TGTGCCAGCAGTTTTTCCGGGAGGGCCACAGATACGCAGTATTTT	CASSFSGRATDTQYF
TRBJ2-1	many	TRBV18	TRBD1	TGTGCCAGCTCACCACCCCCGGGCGGACAGGAGAGCTCCTACAATGAGCAGTTCTTC	CASSPPPGGQESSYNEQFF
TRBJ2-7	many	TRBV12-3/TRBV12-4	-	TGTGCCAGCAGTTTAGAAGTCTACGAGCAGTACTTC	CASSLEVYEQYF
TRBJ2-1	many	TRBV20-1	-	TGCAGTGCCAATGGACAAGCGGGCTCCTACAATGAGCAGTTCTTC	CSANGQAGSYNEQFF
TRBJ2-7	many	TRBV7-2	-	TGTGCCAGCAGCTTAGTAGCTACCAGCGGGTACGAGCAGTACTTC	CASSLVATSGYEQYF
TRBJ2-3	-	TRBV7-3	TRBD2	TGTGCCAGCAGCTTGGGACTAGCGGGAGTCGGTACAGATACGCAGTATTTT	CASSLGLAGVGTDTQYF
TRBJ2-5	-	TRBV29-1	-	TGCAGCGTTGTAGGGGATTCGGAGACCCAGTACTTC	CSVVGDSETQYF
TRBJ1-5	many	TRBV20-1	-	TGCAGTGCTAGAGGGGCAGGCAATCAGCCCCAGCATTTT	CSARGAGNQPQHF
TRBJ2-7	-	TRBV20-1	TRBD2	TGCAGTGCTGTAGCGGGAGGCTCCTACGAGCAGTACTTC	CSAVAGGSYEQYF
TRBJ1-1	medium-sized	TRBV7-9	-	TGTGCCAGCACCCCAGGCGTGAACACTGAAGCTTTCTTT	CASTPGVNTEAFF
TRBJ2-4	many	TRBV5-5	-	TGTGCCAGCAGCTTGGCTGGACAGAGAGACCTTAAGGGCAAAAACATTCAGTACTTC	CASSLAGQRDLKGKNIQYF
TRBJ1-4	-	TRBV19	-	TGTGCCAGTAGTATTCTGCAGGGAACTAATGAAAAACTGTTTTTT	CASSILQGTNEKLFF
TRBJ2-5	-	TRBV27	-	TGTGCCAGCAGCCCCTCAGGGGTGATAACCCAAGAGACCCAGTACTTC	CASSPSGVITQETQYF
TRBJ2-1	many	TRBV9	-	TGTGCCAGCAAAAGGGGACTCCTACATGAGCAGTTCTTC	CASKRGLLHEQFF
TRBJ2-5	many	TRBV11-1	-	TGTGCCAGCAGCCCGTCATCGGTCGTGATAGAGACCCAGTACTTC	CASSPSSVVIETQYF
TRBJ1-3	many	TRBV12-3/TRBV12-4	-	TGTGCCAGCAGTTTCCGTACCTCTGGAAACACCATATATTTT	CASSFRTSGNTIYF